These 10 T cell receptor beta chains were sequenced from one sample in a study of chemoradiotherapy in HPV16-positive cancers. Some clones are missing from TCRdb's copy, which holds only in-frame ones; the method was immunoSEQ multiplex PCR. The profile shows about 7,900 clones, around 75% of them singletons. The sample was taken from a patient who underwent chemoradiotherapy. The receptors originated from a human donor with HPV-associated anogenital cancer.

The chain couples TRBV7-9 to TRBJ2-1; 10 positions match TRBD2. Germline values: CDR1 SEHNR, CDR2 FQNEAQ (reference sequence). Unmatched junction bases numbered 9, after V lost 7 bases and J lost 3 bases. This CDR3 spans 16 amino acids. The CDR3 DNA sequence: TGTGCCAGCACGGGGGCTAGCGGGGGAGACTACAATGAGCAGTTCTTC. Translating it yields CASTGASGGDYNEQFF. Filled out from reference TRBV7-9 and TRBJ2-1, the complete variable domain reads DTGVSQNPRHKITKRGQNVTFRCDPISEHNRLYWYRQTLGQGPEFLTYFQNEAQLEKSRLLSDRFSAERPKGSFSTLEIQRTEQGDSAMYLCASTGASGGDYNEQFFGPGTRLTVL.

V usage is TRBV30 and J usage is TRBJ2-7; D is possibly TRBD2 (6 bases). The V end was cut by 3 bases, the J end by 2 bases, with 11 bases between. Looked up from germline, CDR1 is GTSNPN and CDR2 is SVGIG (reference sequence). This CDR3 region has 13 residues. CDR3 DNA sequence: TGTGCCTGGAGCGCGGGGTTGACCTACGAGCAGTACTTC. It codes for CAWSAGLTYEQYF.

In DNA form, the CDR3 reads TGTGCCAGCAGCTTAGGTGGTGAGCAGTTCTTC. Translation: CASSLGGEQFF. This chain connects TRBV7-9 to TRBJ2-1, with no clear D. The V and J ends lost 1 base and 9 bases respectively, with 4 bases between them. The CDR3 is 11 amino acids. Germline values: CDR1 SEHNR, CDR2 FQNEAQ (reference sequence).

V is TRBV27 and J is TRBJ2-5; 9 bases line up with TRBD2. With V trimmed by 6 bases and J by 1 base, 9 bases remained unmatched. In germline, CDR1 is MNHEY, CDR2 SMNVEV (reference sequence). There are 16 residues in the CDR3. DNA of the CDR3: TGTGCCAGCAGCCTGTCCCAGCGGGGGGTCCAAGAGACCCAGTACTTC. Residues: CASSLSQRGVQETQYF.

This clone appeared a few times. V gene TRBV14 combines with J gene TRBJ1-3; perhaps TRBD1 as D (6 bases). Trimming stripped 4 bases from V and 2 bases from J, with 12 bases between. Germline CDR1 and CDR2: SGHDN and FVKESK. The length of the CDR3 is 15 residues. CDR3 in DNA: TGTGCCAGCAGCCCACTCGGGACAACTGGAAACACCATATATTTT. It yields the protein CASSPLGTTGNTIYF.

V gene TRBV19 combines with J gene TRBJ2-6, with D tentatively TRBD1 (6 bases). V was pared by 0 bases and J by 0 bases, with 12 bases between. Germline CDR1 LNHDA, CDR2 SQIVND (reference sequence). The CDR3 contains 18 residues. CDR3 coding DNA: TGTGCCAGTAGTATAGACAGGGGCCCCACCTCTGGGGCCAACGTCCTGACTTTC. It translates to CASSIDRGPTSGANVLTF.

The V gene is TRBV19, the J gene TRBJ1-5; TRBD1 aligns across 12 bases. Germline V gene sequence: CDR1 LNHDA, CDR2 SQIVND (reference sequence). V shed 1 base, J shed 5 bases, and the junction held 3 bases outside the gene matches. The CDR3 extends over 16 amino acids. The CDR3 nucleotides are TGTGCCAGTAGTATAGTTGGGACAGGGGGCTATCAGCCCCAGCATTTT. Its protein product is CASSIVGTGGYQPQHF.

This clone has only a few counts. The chain couples TRBV13 to TRBJ1-2, with 9 bases identical to TRBD1. Germline values: CDR1 PRHDT, CDR2 FYEKMQ (reference sequence). Trimming at V came to 0 bases and at J to 4 bases, leaving 0 bases not matched to a gene. The CDR3 consists of 14 residues. This CDR3 reads CASSLGTGGYGYTF. CDR3 DNA: TGTGCCAGCAGCTTAGGGACAGGGGGCTATGGCTACACCTTC.

The chain links TRBV4-2 to TRBJ2-2; the match to TRBD2 covers 9 bases. Trimming at V came to 0 bases and at J to 4 bases, leaving 6 bases not matched to a gene. The CDR3 runs 17 residues. Germline CDR1 and CDR2: LGHNA and YNFKEQ. The chain's CDR3 is CASSQDPGTSLTGELFF. The CDR3 DNA reads as TGTGCCAGCAGCCAAGACCCCGGGACTAGCCTCACCGGGGAGCTGTTTTTT.

As to this clone: Other nucleotide sequences from this sample produce the same CDR3. The chain employs TRBV15 and TRBJ1-6; D gene unclear. Trimming shortened V by 3 bases and J by 7 bases, and 4 bases separated the two germline ends. Germline CDR1 and CDR2: LNHNV and YYDKDF (reference sequence). This CDR3 has 12 residues. In DNA form, the CDR3 reads TGTGCCACCAGCAGGGAAAATTCACCCCTCCACTTT. Translating gives CATSRENSPLHF. The full variable domain, rest sourced from reference TRBV15 and TRBJ1-6, is DAMVIQNPRYQVTQFGKPVTLSCSQTLNHNVMYWYQQKSSQAPKLLFHYYDKDFNNEADTPDNFQSRRPNTSFCFLDIRSPGLGDTAMYLCATSRENSPLHFGNGTRLTVT.